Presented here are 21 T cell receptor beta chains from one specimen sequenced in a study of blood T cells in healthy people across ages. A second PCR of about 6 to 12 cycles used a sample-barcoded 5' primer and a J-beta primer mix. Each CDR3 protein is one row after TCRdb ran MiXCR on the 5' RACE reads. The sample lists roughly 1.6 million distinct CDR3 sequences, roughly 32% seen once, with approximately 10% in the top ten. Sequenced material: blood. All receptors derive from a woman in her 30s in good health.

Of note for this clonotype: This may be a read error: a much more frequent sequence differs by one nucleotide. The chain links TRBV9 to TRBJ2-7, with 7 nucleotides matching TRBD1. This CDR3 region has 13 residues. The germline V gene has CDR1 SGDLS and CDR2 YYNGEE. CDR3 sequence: CVSSARTGLEQYF. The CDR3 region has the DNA TGTGTCAGCAGCGCGAGGACAGGACTCGAGCAGTACTTC.

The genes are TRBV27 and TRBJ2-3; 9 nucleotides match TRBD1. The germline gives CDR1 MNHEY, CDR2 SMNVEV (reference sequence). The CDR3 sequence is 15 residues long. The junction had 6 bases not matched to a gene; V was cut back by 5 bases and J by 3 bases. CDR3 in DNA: TGTGCCAGCAGTATAGGGACAGGGAGTACAGATACGCAGTATTTT. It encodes CASSIGTGSTDTQYF.

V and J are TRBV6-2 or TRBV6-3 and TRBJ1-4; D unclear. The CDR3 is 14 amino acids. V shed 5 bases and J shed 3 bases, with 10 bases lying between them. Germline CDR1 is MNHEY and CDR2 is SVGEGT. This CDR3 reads CASSDGSPNEKLFF. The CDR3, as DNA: TGTGCCAGCAGTGACGGCTCTCCTAATGAAAAACTGTTTTTT.

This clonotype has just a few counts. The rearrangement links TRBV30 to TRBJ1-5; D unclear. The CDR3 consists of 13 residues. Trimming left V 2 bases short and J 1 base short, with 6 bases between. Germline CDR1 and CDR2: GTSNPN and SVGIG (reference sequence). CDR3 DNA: TGTGCCTGGAGTCAAGGGAGCAATCAGCCCCAGCATTTT. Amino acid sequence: CAWSQGSNQPQHF.

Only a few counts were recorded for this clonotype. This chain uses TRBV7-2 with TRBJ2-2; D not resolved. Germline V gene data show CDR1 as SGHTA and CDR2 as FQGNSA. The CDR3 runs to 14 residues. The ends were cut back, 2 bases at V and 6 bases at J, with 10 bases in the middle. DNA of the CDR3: TGTGCCAGCAGCTTAATGTACCCACCCGGGGAGCTGTTTTTT. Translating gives CASSLMYPPGELFF.

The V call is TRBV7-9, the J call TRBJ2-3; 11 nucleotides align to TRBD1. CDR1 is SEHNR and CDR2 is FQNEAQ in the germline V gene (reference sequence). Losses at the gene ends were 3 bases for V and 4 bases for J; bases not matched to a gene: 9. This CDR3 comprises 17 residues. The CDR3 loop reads CASSLTGDRGKADTQYF. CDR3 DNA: TGTGCCAGCAGCTTGACTGGGGACAGGGGGAAAGCAGATACGCAGTATTTT.

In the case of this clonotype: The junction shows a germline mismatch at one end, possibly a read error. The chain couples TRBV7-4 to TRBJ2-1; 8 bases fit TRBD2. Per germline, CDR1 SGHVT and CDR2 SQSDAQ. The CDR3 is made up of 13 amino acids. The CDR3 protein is CASSIAGLPRLVF. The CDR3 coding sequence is TGTGCCAGCAGCATAGCGGGACTCCCGCGATTGGTCTTC.

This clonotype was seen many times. The CDR3 nucleotides are TGTGCCAGCAGGGAAAGCGGGAGGGGCGAGACCCAGTACTTC. Encoded protein: CASRESGRGETQYF. The chain has TRBV12-3 or TRBV12-4 and TRBJ2-5; 10 nucleotides match TRBD2. With 6 bases clipped from V and 5 bases from J, the junction kept 6 bases outside the gene matches. The CDR3 has 14 residues.

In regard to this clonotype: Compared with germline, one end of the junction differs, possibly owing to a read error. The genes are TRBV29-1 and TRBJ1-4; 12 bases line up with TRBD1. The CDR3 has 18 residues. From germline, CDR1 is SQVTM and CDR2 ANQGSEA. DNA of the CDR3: TGCAGCGCTGAATTTGGGACAGGGGGCGTCCCTACTAATGAAAAACTGTTTTTT. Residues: CSAEFGTGGVPTNEKLFF. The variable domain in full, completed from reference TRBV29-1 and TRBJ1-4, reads SAVISQKPSRDICQRGTSLTIQCQVDSQVTMMFWYRQQPGQSLTLIATANQGSEATYESGFVIDKFPISRPNLTFSTLTVSNMSPEDSSIYLCSAEFGTGGVPTNEKLFFGSGTQLSVL.

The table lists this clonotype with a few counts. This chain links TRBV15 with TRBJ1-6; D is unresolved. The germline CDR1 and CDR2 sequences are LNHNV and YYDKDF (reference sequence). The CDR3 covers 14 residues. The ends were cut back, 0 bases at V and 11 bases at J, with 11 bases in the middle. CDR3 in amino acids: CATSRDRQLTPLHF. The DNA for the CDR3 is TGTGCCACCAGCAGAGATAGGCAGTTGACACCCCTCCACTTT.

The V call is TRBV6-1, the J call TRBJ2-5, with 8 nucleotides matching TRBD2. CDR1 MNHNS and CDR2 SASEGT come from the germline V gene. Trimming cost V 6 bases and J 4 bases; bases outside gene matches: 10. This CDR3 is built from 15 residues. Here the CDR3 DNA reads TGTGCCAGCAGCCCCCCGGGACTAGGGGGAGAGACCCAGTACTTC. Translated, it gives CASSPPGLGGETQYF.

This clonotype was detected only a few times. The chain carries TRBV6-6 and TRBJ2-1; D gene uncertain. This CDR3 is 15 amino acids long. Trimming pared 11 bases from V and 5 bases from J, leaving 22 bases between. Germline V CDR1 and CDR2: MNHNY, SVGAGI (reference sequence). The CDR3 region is CAASLLNLLHNEQFF. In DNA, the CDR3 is TGTGCCGCCTCCCTCTTGAACTTGCTGCACAATGAGCAGTTCTTC.

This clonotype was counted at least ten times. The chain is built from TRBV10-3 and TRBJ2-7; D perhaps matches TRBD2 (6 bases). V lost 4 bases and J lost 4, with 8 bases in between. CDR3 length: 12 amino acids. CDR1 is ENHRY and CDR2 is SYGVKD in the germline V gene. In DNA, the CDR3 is TGTGCCATCAGTGGGGGGGAGTACGAGCAGTACTTC. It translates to CAISGGEYEQYF.

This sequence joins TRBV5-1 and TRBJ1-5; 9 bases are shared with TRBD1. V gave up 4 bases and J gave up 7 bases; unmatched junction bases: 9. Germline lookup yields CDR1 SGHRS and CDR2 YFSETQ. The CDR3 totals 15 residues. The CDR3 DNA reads TGCGCCAGCAGCCCAGGGACAGGGCCTAGGCAGCCCCAGCATTTT. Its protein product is CASSPGTGPRQPQHF.

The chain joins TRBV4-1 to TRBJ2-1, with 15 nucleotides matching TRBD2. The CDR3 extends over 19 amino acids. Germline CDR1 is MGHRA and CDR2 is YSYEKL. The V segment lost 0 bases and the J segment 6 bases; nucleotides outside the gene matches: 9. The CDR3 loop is CASSQDSGTSGRSGNEQFF. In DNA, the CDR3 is TGCGCCAGCAGCCAAGATAGTGGGACTAGCGGGAGGTCGGGCAATGAGCAGTTCTTC.

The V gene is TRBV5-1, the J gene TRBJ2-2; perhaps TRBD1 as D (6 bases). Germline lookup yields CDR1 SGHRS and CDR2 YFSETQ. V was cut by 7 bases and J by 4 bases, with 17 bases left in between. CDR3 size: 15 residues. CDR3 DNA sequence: TGCGCCAGCGATAGAGGGGACAAACCCACCGGGGAGCTGTTTTTT. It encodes CASDRGDKPTGELFF.

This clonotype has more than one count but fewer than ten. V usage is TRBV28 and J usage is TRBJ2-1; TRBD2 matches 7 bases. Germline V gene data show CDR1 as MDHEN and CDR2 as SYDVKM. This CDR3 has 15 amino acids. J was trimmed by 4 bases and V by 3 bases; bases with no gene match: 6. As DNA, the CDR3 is TGTGCCAGCAGTTTTCGGGCTAGCGGATACAATGAGCAGTTCTTC. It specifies CASSFRASGYNEQFF.

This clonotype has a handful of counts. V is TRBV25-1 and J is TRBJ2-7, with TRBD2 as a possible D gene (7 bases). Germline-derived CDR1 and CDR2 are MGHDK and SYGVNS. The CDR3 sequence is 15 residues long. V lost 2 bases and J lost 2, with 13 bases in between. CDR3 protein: CASSEGGAMTYEQYF. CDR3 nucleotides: TGTGCCAGCAGTGAAGGGGGGGCGATGACCTACGAGCAGTACTTC.

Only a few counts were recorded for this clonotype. The CDR3: CSARDGASGTDTQYF. DNA of the CDR3: TGCAGTGCTAGAGATGGGGCTAGCGGCACAGATACGCAGTATTTT. The chain has TRBV20-1 and TRBJ2-3; TRBD2 might be the D (6 bases). Germline values: CDR1 DFQATT, CDR2 SNEGSKA (reference sequence). V dropped 0 bases and J dropped 1 base, with 11 bases sitting between them. The CDR3 is made up of 15 amino acids.

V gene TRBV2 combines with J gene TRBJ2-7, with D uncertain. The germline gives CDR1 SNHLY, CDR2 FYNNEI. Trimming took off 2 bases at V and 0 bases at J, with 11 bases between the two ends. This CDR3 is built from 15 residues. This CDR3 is CASSERVLSSYEQYF. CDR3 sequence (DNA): TGTGCCAGCAGTGAAAGGGTCCTTAGCTCCTACGAGCAGTACTTC.

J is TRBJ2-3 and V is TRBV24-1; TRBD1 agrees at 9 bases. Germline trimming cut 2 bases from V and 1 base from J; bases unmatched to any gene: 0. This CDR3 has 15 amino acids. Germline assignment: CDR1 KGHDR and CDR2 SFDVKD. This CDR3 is CATSDWTGGTDTQYF. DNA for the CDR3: TGTGCCACCAGTGATTGGACAGGGGGCACAGATACGCAGTATTTT.